Described below is a single T cell receptor (beta chain) sequence and its context. Its antigen is currently unknown. The J segment lost 1 base and the V segment lost 7 bases, leaving 6 bases of the junction unmatched. This CDR3 has 14 residues. The germline V gene encodes CDR1 MNHEY and CDR2 SMNVEV (reference sequence). Measured with immunoSEQ multiplex PCR; TCRdb has only the in-frame clones, and not every one. The table records a few million clones, roughly 95% of them present only once. This sample was taken from a study of shared clonotypes between healthy human individuals. Naive CD8 cells, CD45RO-negative and positively selected for CCR7, excluded terminally differentiated effector memory CD45RA+ cells. General study findings and limits: A small donor pool kept down the genetic and exposure-history diversity that was represented.

The sample taken for sequencing was naive CD8+ T cells from PBMCs. The chain employs TRBV27 and TRBJ1-1; TRBD1 matches at 7 bases. The clonotype was recovered from a man aged 18 to 30 in good health. Some clones in this sample may be carry-over from other donors' samples. CDR3 DNA sequence: TGTGCCAGCACGAAACAGGGGTGGAACACTGAAGCTTTCTTT. The encoded protein is CASTKQGWNTEAFF.